A single sample is the source of the 28 T cell receptor beta chains below, sequenced in a study of T cell responses to AZD1222 COVID-19 vaccine. TCRdb's copy holds only in-frame clones and misses some; the assay was immunoSEQ multiplex PCR. The sample lists roughly 120,000 clones, roughly 88% occurring once. The material sequenced was peripheral blood, taken on day 0 of AZD1222 vaccination. These receptors were obtained from an adult in good health.

The CDR3 nucleotides read TGTGCCAGCAGCCAGGGGGACGGATACACAGATACGCAGTATTTT. Protein sequence: CASSQGDGYTDTQYF. This sequence joins TRBV6-5 and TRBJ2-3; 7 nucleotides line up with TRBD1. The CDR3 is made up of 15 amino acids. Per the germline V gene, CDR1 is MNHEY and CDR2 is SVGAGI. V lost 6 bases, J lost 2 bases, and 8 bases stayed unmatched.

The chain links TRBV28 to TRBJ2-7; 15 bases align to TRBD2. This CDR3 spans 16 amino acids. Trimming removed 6 bases from V and 5 bases from J; junction bases left unmatched: 8. Germline CDR1 and CDR2: MDHEN and SYDVKM. CDR3 bases: TGTGCCAGCAGGGGGACTAGCGGGGGGATTTATAACGAGCAGTACTTC. Its translation: CASRGTSGGIYNEQYF.

The rearrangement joins TRBV9 to TRBJ2-2; 7 nucleotides align to TRBD1. The CDR3 spans 21 residues. With 4 bases clipped from V and 0 bases from J, the junction kept 21 bases outside the gene matches. Germline lookup yields CDR1 SGDLS and CDR2 YYNGEE. The CDR3 loop reads CASSPPTKTGPIRSNTGELFF. The CDR3 DNA follows: TGTGCCAGCAGCCCTCCCACTAAGACAGGGCCCATAAGGTCGAACACCGGGGAGCTGTTTTTT.

This clone was seen just once. The V call is TRBV6-5, the J call TRBJ2-1, with 9 positions matching TRBD1. V dropped 5 bases and J dropped 8; count of bases not matched to a gene: 4. The CDR3 extends over 13 amino acids. The germline V gene encodes CDR1 MNHEY and CDR2 SVGAGI. As DNA, the CDR3 is TGTGCCAGCAGTCTTACAGGGGGCGATGAGCAGTTCTTC. Residues: CASSLTGGDEQFF.

As to this clone: Other nucleotide sequences in the sample specify the same CDR3. The V call is TRBV13, the J call TRBJ1-2; D is unresolved. Trimming took off 5 bases at V and 2 bases at J, with 12 bases between the two ends. From germline, CDR1 is PRHDT and CDR2 FYEKMQ (reference sequence). The CDR3 has 14 amino acids. CDR3 residues: CASSTRTGNYGYTF. The DNA of the CDR3 is TGTGCCAGCAGCACCCGGACGGGAAACTATGGCTACACCTTC.

Written as DNA, the CDR3 is TGTGCCAGCAGCTTGGATGTGGGCAGGGCCTCGTACAATGAGCAGTTCTTC. Translated: CASSLDVGRASYNEQFF. The V call is TRBV5-6, the J call TRBJ2-1; tentative D call: TRBD1 (5 bases). The CDR3 is 17 amino acids. V was cut by 0 bases and J by 4 bases, with 17 bases left in between. Germline V gene lookup returns CDR1 SGHDT and CDR2 YYEEEE.

The V and J genes are TRBV5-1 and TRBJ1-2; 9 bases fit TRBD1. The CDR3 contains 15 residues. Germline V lookup: CDR1 SGHRS, CDR2 YFSETQ. V lost 0 bases, J lost 2 bases, and 2 bases stayed unmatched. Here the CDR3 reads CASSLAGTGNYGYTF. In DNA, the CDR3 is TGCGCCAGCAGCTTGGCCGGGACAGGGAACTATGGCTACACCTTC.

This clone has a single count. V gene TRBV23-1 combines with J gene TRBJ1-2; D is unclear. TRBV23-1 is marked as an open reading frame, function uncertain. This CDR3 spans 14 amino acids. Trimming pared 0 bases from V and 7 bases from J, leaving 12 bases between. The CDR3 coding sequence is TGCGCCAGCAGTCAATCGACCCGAAAAGGTGGCTACACCTTC. Translated: CASSQSTRKGGYTF.

This rearrangement joins TRBV27 to TRBJ2-1; D ambiguous. The CDR3 runs 13 residues. Germline CDR1 is MNHEY and CDR2 is SMNVEV (reference sequence). Deletions cut 8 bases from V and 5 bases from J, with 13 bases between. CDR3 sequence (DNA): TGTGCCAGCGGTTCCCTCCTGGACAATGAGCAGTTCTTC. This codes for CASGSLLDNEQFF.

The gene calls are TRBV11-2 and TRBJ2-5; possibly TRBD2 for D (5 bases). The CDR3 consists of 13 residues. V shed 8 bases and J shed 4 bases, with 14 bases lying between them. CDR1 is SGHAT, CDR2 FQNNGV, per germline. CDR3: CASSRAPGETQYF. CDR3 nucleotides: TGTGCCAGCTCGAGGGCCCCGGGAGAGACCCAGTACTTC. Filled out from reference TRBV11-2 and TRBJ2-5, the complete variable domain reads EAGVAQSPRYKIIEKRQSVAFWCNPISGHATLYWYQQILGQGPKLLIQFQNNGVVDDSQLPKDRFSAERLKGVDSTLKIQPAKLEDSAVYLCASSRAPGETQYFGPGTRLLVL.

The CDR3 bases are TGTGCCAGCAGCACCCGGGGGAGGGGGCTCTTTCCGAGGGAAAAACTGTTTTTT. Protein sequence: CASSTRGRGLFPREKLFF. The gene calls are TRBV21-1 and TRBJ1-4. TRBV21-1 is a known pseudogene. There are 18 residues in the CDR3.

This rearrangement joins TRBV7-9 to TRBJ2-1; TRBD1 matches at 7 bases. Germline values: CDR1 SEHNR, CDR2 FQNEAQ (reference sequence). The CDR3 covers 14 residues. V was clipped by 7 bases and J by 7 bases; unmatched bases: 10. In DNA form, the CDR3 reads TGTGCCAGCACCCGTGAGGGGGCGGCAAATGAGCAGTTCTTC. Protein: CASTREGAANEQFF. The complete variable domain, with remaining parts taken from reference TRBV7-9 and TRBJ2-1, reads DTGVSQNPRHKITKRGQNVTFRCDPISEHNRLYWYRQTLGQGPEFLTYFQNEAQLEKSRLLSDRFSAERPKGSFSTLEIQRTEQGDSAMYLCASTREGAANEQFFGPGTRLTVL.

CDR3 amino acids: CASSWTGGVYEQYF. As DNA, the CDR3 is TGTGCCAGTAGTTGGACAGGGGGTGTCTACGAGCAGTACTTC. The gene calls are TRBV19 and TRBJ2-7; 10 bases match TRBD1. Looked up from germline, CDR1 is LNHDA and CDR2 is SQIVND (reference sequence). V dropped 5 bases and J dropped 3; count of bases not matched to a gene: 4. The CDR3 contains 14 residues.

Here the CDR3 reads CASSVGGGADEKLFF. In nucleotides, the CDR3 is TGTGCCAGCAGCGTAGGAGGGGGCGCGGATGAAAAACTGTTTTTT. This chain connects TRBV9 to TRBJ1-4, with 7 nucleotides matching TRBD1. From germline, CDR1 is SGDLS and CDR2 YYNGEE. J lost 6 bases, V lost 0 bases, and 5 bases had no gene match. The CDR3 contains 15 residues. The whole variable domain, filled in from reference TRBV9 and TRBJ1-4, reads DSGVTQTPKHLITATGQRVTLRCSPRSGDLSVYWYQQSLDQGLQFLIQYYNGEERAKGNILERFSAQQFPDLHSELNLSSLELGDSALYFCASSVGGGADEKLFFGSGTQLSVL.

CDR3 bases: TGCGCCAGCAGCTCGGGACAGGGTCCATATGGCTACACCTTC. This encodes CASSSGQGPYGYTF. V and J are TRBV5-1 and TRBJ1-2, with TRBD1 identical over 9 bases. The CDR3 spans 14 residues. After removal of 3 bases from V and 5 bases from J, the junction contained 5 bases not matched to a gene. Germline V gives CDR1 SGHRS, CDR2 YFSETQ.

The chain joins TRBV28 to TRBJ2-3; maybe TRBD1 (6 bases). The germline CDR1 and CDR2 sequences are MDHEN and SYDVKM. The CDR3 loop spans 17 amino acids. Between the trimmed V and J ends, which lost 4 bases and 2 bases, there was a span of 19 bases. The chain's CDR3 is CASSSLGPGVATDTQYF. The CDR3 DNA reads TGTGCCAGCAGTTCCCTTGGGCCAGGGGTGGCCACAGATACGCAGTATTTT. The variable domain in full, completed from reference TRBV28 and TRBJ2-3, reads DVKVTQSSRYLVKRTGEKVFLECVQDMDHENMFWYRQDPGLGLRLIYFSYDVKMKEKGDIPEGYSVSREKKERFSLILESASTNQTSMYLCASSSLGPGVATDTQYFGPGTRLTVL.

The chain is built from TRBV30 and TRBJ2-7; 10 bases map to TRBD1. CDR1 and CDR2 (germline): GTSNPN, SVGIG (reference sequence). CDR3 length: 15 amino acids. Trimming removed 5 bases from V and 7 bases from J; junction bases left unmatched: 14. CDR3: CAWGLLGTGASEQYF. CDR3 in DNA: TGTGCCTGGGGCCTTTTAGGGACAGGGGCGTCTGAGCAGTACTTC.

J is TRBJ2-7 and V is TRBV7-2; 8 positions match TRBD1. With 5 bases clipped from V and 7 bases from J, the junction kept 7 bases outside the gene matches. The length of the CDR3 is 13 residues. Germline-derived CDR1 and CDR2 are SGHTA and FQGNSA. CDR3 DNA: TGTGCCAGCAGCCGTCAGGGGGCAGGGGAGCAGTACTTC. It specifies CASSRQGAGEQYF.

The chain uses TRBV11-2 and TRBJ2-7; no clear D. CDR1 and CDR2 (germline): SGHAT, FQNNGV. The germline V and J ends were trimmed by 0 bases and 3 bases, with 18 bases remaining between them. This CDR3 region has 17 residues. The CDR3 DNA reads TGTGCCAGCAGCTTAGATGAACTACCCACCCTCAACTACGAGCAGTACTTC. This codes for CASSLDELPTLNYEQYF.

This clone turned up a few times. The chain uses TRBV5-1 and TRBJ2-1; the match to TRBD2 covers 10 bases. V lost 6 bases to trimming and J lost 7 bases; unmatched junction nucleotides: 4. The CDR3 has 13 amino acids. Germline CDR1 SGHRS, CDR2 YFSETQ. The CDR3, as DNA: TGCGCCAGCACTGATAGCGGGGGGAATGAGCAGTTCTTC. This sequence encodes CASTDSGGNEQFF.

This clone was detected only a few times. The V and J genes are TRBV23-1 and TRBJ1-2; 7 nucleotides line up with TRBD1. TRBV23-1 is treated as an ORF (open reading frame) with a function not yet certain. The CDR3 runs 14 residues. Trimming took 11 bases from V and 3 from J; bases not matched to a gene: 12. DNA of the CDR3: TGCGCCCCCAAGGGAGGGGGCGAGGACTATGGCTACACCTTC. Translated, it gives CAPKGGGEDYGYTF.

This clone was picked up a small number of times. The chain combines TRBV4-3 with TRBJ2-1; no definite D call. CDR1 and CDR2 (germline): LGHNA, YSLEER. The CDR3 is 14 residues long. Trimming removed 4 bases at V and 8 bases at J, with 15 bases between. Here the CDR3 reads CASSPVLYPDEQFF. DNA for the CDR3: TGCGCCAGCAGCCCCGTACTGTATCCGGATGAGCAGTTCTTC.

This chain uses TRBV7-3 with TRBJ1-2; D unclear. Germline loops: CDR1 SGHTA, CDR2 FQGTGA. The CDR3 is 12 residues long. The V gene lost 4 bases and the J gene lost 2 bases, with 5 bases spanning the gap. The CDR3 sequence is CASSSDNYGYTF. The DNA for the CDR3 is TGTGCCAGCAGCTCGGACAACTATGGCTACACCTTC.

This clone appeared once. This rearrangement joins TRBV5-1 to TRBJ1-1, with D possibly TRBD1 on 5 matching bases. The ends were cut back, 2 bases at V and 3 bases at J, with 11 bases in the middle. CDR3 length: 14 residues. CDR1 SGHRS and CDR2 YFSETQ come from the germline V gene. DNA for the CDR3: TGCGCCAGCAGCTTATCCGGGGCAGACACTGAAGCTTTCTTT. Translated, it gives CASSLSGADTEAFF.

The chain uses TRBV5-4 and TRBJ1-3, with a possible D match to TRBD1 (5 bases). The V and J ends lost 4 bases and 4 bases respectively, with 18 bases between them. This CDR3 is 16 amino acids long. Germline-derived CDR1 and CDR2 are SGHNT and YYREEE (reference sequence). The CDR3 DNA sequence: TGTGCCAGCAGCGCCCCTGGGGGTCAGGGAGGAAACACCATATATTTT. Amino acid sequence: CASSAPGGQGGNTIYF.

The V gene is TRBV6-2 or TRBV6-3, the J gene TRBJ1-2; D is unresolved. Germline assignment: CDR1 MNHEY and CDR2 SVGEGT. V gave up 3 bases and J gave up 6 bases, with 8 bases separating them. The CDR3 totals 12 residues. The CDR3 coding sequence is TGTGCCAGCAGTTATCGCCAAAATGGCTACACCTTC. This gives the protein CASSYRQNGYTF.

The chain couples TRBV5-5 to TRBJ2-1, with a weak D call TRBD1 (5 bases). Trimming removed 1 base from V and 6 bases from J, with 11 bases in between. Germline CDR1 reads SGHKS; CDR2 reads YYEKEE (reference sequence). This CDR3 region has 14 residues. The CDR3 nucleotides read TGTGCCAGCAGCTTGCCACAGGTCACCAATGAGCAGTTCTTC. Translated, it gives CASSLPQVTNEQFF.

The V and J genes are TRBV18 and TRBJ1-6, with 8 positions matching TRBD1. CDR3 size: 16 residues. V lost 3 bases to trimming and J lost 9 bases; unmatched junction nucleotides: 10. Per germline, CDR1 KGHSH and CDR2 LQKENI. CDR3 region: CASSPRGTGSTSPLHF. CDR3 in DNA: TGTGCCAGCTCACCGAGGGGGACAGGATCGACTTCACCCCTCCACTTT.